This T cell receptor (beta chain) was recorded in a study of T cells in Graves' hyperthyroidism and ophthalmopathy. TCR beta CDR3 regions were amplified from RNA. When the TCR CDR3 underwent first-round RT-PCR, the HTBI primer set was used. A single record per CDR3 protein comes from TCRdb applying MiXCR to the multiplex PCR reads. The table lists more than 35,000 distinct CDR3 sequences, 45% to 50% of them singletons. The sample holds a few counts of this clonotype. The antigen is not known. Study results and limitations: Progression to ophthalmopathy was predicted a median of roughly seven months early.

The study excluded patients with uncontrolled infection, other autoimmune disease, pregnancy or lactation. The sample taken for sequencing was peripheral blood or thyroid tissue (not recorded which). The receptor was derived from a woman between 50 and 59 years old with Graves' hyperthyroidism.

The CDR3 here is CSASTLSGAIGADTQYF. CDR3 nucleotide sequence: TGCAGTGCTAGCACCCTTAGCGGGGCCATCGGCGCGGATACGCAGTATTTT. This chain joins TRBV20-1 and TRBJ2-3, with 8 bases matching TRBD2. CDR1 is DFQATT and CDR2 is SNEGSKA in the germline V gene (reference sequence). CDR3 size: 17 residues. Germline trimming cut 3 bases from V and 6 bases from J; bases unmatched to any gene: 17.